Below, 16 T cell receptor beta chains from the same sample are listed, as sequenced in a study of T cells in Graves' hyperthyroidism and ophthalmopathy. Authors of the study amplified TCR beta CDR3 regions from RNA transcripts. An initial round of RT-PCR targeting the TCR CDR3 relied on the HTBI primer set. TCRdb analysed the multiplex PCR reads with MiXCR anew, one entry per CDR3 protein. The sample lists roughly 720,000 distinct CDR3 sequences, 17% occurring once. Sequencing input: blood. The receptors shown here come from a man aged 50-60 years with Graves' hyperthyroidism.

This clonotype was seen repeatedly, ten times or more. The CDR3 nucleotides read TGTGCCAGCAGCCCCACTTGGGCTGAGCAGTTCTTC. The encoded protein is CASSPTWAEQFF. J is TRBJ2-1 and V is TRBV27; D is ambiguous. Germline values: CDR1 MNHEY, CDR2 SMNVEV (reference sequence). There are 12 residues in the CDR3. V gave up 6 bases and J gave up 9 bases, with 12 bases separating them.

This clonotype was seen only a few times. CDR3 DNA: TGTGCCACCAGTGATTCCCGGCAGGGAGTCACCGGGGAGCTGTTTTTT. It translates to CATSDSRQGVTGELFF. The V call is TRBV24-1, the J call TRBJ2-2, with D possibly being TRBD1 or TRBD2 (5 bases each). Germline V gene data show CDR1 as KGHDR and CDR2 as SFDVKD. V dropped 2 bases and J dropped 4 bases, with 13 bases sitting between them. The CDR3 sequence is 16 residues long.

This clonotype was observed many times. This chain links TRBV14 with TRBJ2-1; D possibly uses TRBD1 or TRBD2 (5 bases each). The CDR3 loop spans 16 amino acids. The V gene lost 5 bases and the J gene lost 2 bases, with 16 bases spanning the gap. Germline V gene lookup returns CDR1 SGHDN and CDR2 FVKESK. CDR3 in DNA: TGTGCCAGCAGCTCGGGGCCGATAATACCCTACAATGAGCAGTTCTTC. Translating it yields CASSSGPIIPYNEQFF. The entire variable domain, with the rest obtained from reference TRBV14 and TRBJ2-1, is as follows: EAGVTQFPSHSVIEKGQTVTLRCDPISGHDNLYWYRRVMGKEIKFLLHFVKESKQDESGMPNNRFLAERTGGTYSTLKVQPAELEDSGVYFCASSSGPIIPYNEQFFGPGTRLTVL.

As to this clonotype: Sequence at one end of the junction differs from germline and may be a read error. This rearrangement joins TRBV27 to TRBJ2-1; 10 bases fit TRBD2. Germline V CDR1 and CDR2: MNHEY, SMNVEV (reference sequence). The CDR3 sequence is 15 residues long. CDR3 DNA: TGTGCCAGCGACCCGGGACTAGCGACCTACAATGAGCAGCTCTTC. Translating it yields CASDPGLATYNEQLF.

The chain joins TRBV19 to TRBJ1-1; 11 nucleotides align to TRBD1. Unmatched junction bases numbered 5, after V lost 0 bases and J lost 5 bases. Germline lookup yields CDR1 LNHDA and CDR2 SQIVND (reference sequence). This CDR3 region has 16 residues. The CDR3 sequence is CASSIDRDRGYTEAFF. The CDR3 nucleotides read TGTGCCAGTAGTATAGACCGGGACAGGGGGTATACTGAAGCTTTCTTT.

This clonotype has a handful of counts. At one boundary the junction diverges from the germline segment, which might be a read error. This chain joins TRBV6-1 and TRBJ2-5, with TRBD2 matching 7 bases. Per the germline V gene, CDR1 is MNHNS and CDR2 is SASEGT. CDR3 length: 20 amino acids. CDR3 nucleotide sequence: TGTGCCAGCAGAGAAGGCTCCGGGAGGCTTGTAGGTACCTCCAGGGAGACCCAGTACTTC. Translating it yields CASREGSGRLVGTSRETQYF.

This clonotype occurred many times. V gene TRBV20-1 combines with J gene TRBJ2-1, with D tentatively TRBD2 (5 bases). The CDR3 loop spans 15 amino acids. Germline values: CDR1 DFQATT, CDR2 SNEGSKA (reference sequence). V was shortened by 2 bases and J by 7 bases, with 18 bases between the two germline ends. The CDR3 region has the DNA TGCAGTGCTAGACCGACCACTAGAGCCCCGAATGAGCAGTTCTTC. Translated, it gives CSARPTTRAPNEQFF.

This clonotype has at least ten counts. CDR3 nucleotides: TGTGCCAGCTGGGCGTTTAGCTCCTACGAGCAGTACTTC. Protein product: CASWAFSSYEQYF. This chain uses TRBV6-2 or TRBV6-3 with TRBJ2-7; the D is unclear. V lost 8 bases and J 0 bases, leaving 11 bases between the germline ends. Germline V gene lookup returns CDR1 MNHEY and CDR2 SVGEGT. This CDR3 is built from 13 residues.

This clonotype was recorded a few times. V usage is TRBV5-8 and J usage is TRBJ1-4, with D perhaps matching TRBD1 (5 bases). The germline V and J ends were trimmed by 4 bases and 2 bases, with 12 bases remaining between them. The V gene's germline CDR1 is SGHTS and CDR2 YDEGEE. The length of the CDR3 is 15 residues. The CDR3 loop is CASSRQRPTNEKLFF. CDR3 in DNA: TGTGCCAGCAGCAGACAGCGACCCACTAATGAAAAACTGTTTTTT.

This clonotype was seen at least ten times. The chain couples TRBV19 to TRBJ1-2, with a possible D match to TRBD1 (6 bases). From germline, CDR1 is LNHDA and CDR2 SQIVND (reference sequence). The V end lost 5 bases, the J end lost 5 bases, and 18 bases lay between the germline ends. CDR3 length equals 15 residues. The CDR3 DNA reads as TGTGCCAGTAGTGCGGCAGCGGTAGGGGGGTATGGCTACACCTTC. Protein: CASSAAAVGGYGYTF.

The chain combines TRBV24-1 with TRBJ2-6; the match to TRBD1 covers 10 bases. There are 17 residues in the CDR3. The germline V gene encodes CDR1 KGHDR and CDR2 SFDVKD. The trim removed 6 bases at V and 1 base at J, leaving 5 bases unmatched. CDR3 in amino acids: CATSPGQGFSGANVLTF. The CDR3 DNA sequence: TGTGCCACCAGTCCGGGACAGGGGTTTTCTGGGGCCAACGTCCTGACTTTC.

At least ten counts were recorded for this clonotype. This sequence joins TRBV2 and TRBJ1-3; no clear D. The CDR3 length is 17 residues. V lost 0 bases to trimming and J lost 2 bases, with 14 bases between them. Germline CDR1 is SNHLY and CDR2 is FYNNEI. CDR3 loop: CASSEAGEGSAGNTIYF. The CDR3, as DNA: TGTGCCAGCAGTGAAGCGGGAGAGGGATCCGCTGGAAACACCATATATTTT.

This clonotype was counted a few times. The chain couples TRBV5-1 to TRBJ2-7; either TRBD1 or TRBD2 may fit D (5 bases each). Deletions cut 0 bases from V and 2 bases from J, with 12 bases between. CDR1 and CDR2 (germline): SGHRS, YFSETQ. The CDR3 has 15 residues. DNA for the CDR3: TGCGCCAGCAGCTTGGTCTGGGACGGGACCTACGAGCAGTACTTC. The encoded protein is CASSLVWDGTYEQYF. The full variable domain, completed using reference TRBV5-1 and TRBJ2-7, is KAGVTQTPRYLIKTRGQQVTLSCSPISGHRSVSWYQQTPGQGLQFLFEYFSETQRNKGNFPGRFSGRQFSNSRSEMNVSTLELGDSALYLCASSLVWDGTYEQYFGPGTRLTVT.

The J gene is TRBJ2-7, the V gene TRBV19, with 12 bases aligning to TRBD2. The CDR3 extends over 13 amino acids. V trimming: 6 bases; J trimming: 7 bases; junction bases outside the gene matches: 4. Per the germline V gene, CDR1 is LNHDA and CDR2 is SQIVND (reference sequence). CDR3 DNA: TGTGCCAGTAGATTACTAGCGGGAGGAGAGCAGTACTTC. Protein product: CASRLLAGGEQYF.

This clonotype was seen repeatedly, ten times or more. The chain links TRBV15 to TRBJ1-4, with D maybe TRBD1 (6 bases). V lost 0 bases, J lost 8 bases, and 16 bases lay in between. The CDR3 is 16 residues long. In germline, CDR1 is LNHNV, CDR2 YYDKDF (reference sequence). This chain's CDR3 is CATSRDFWGAREKLFF. CDR3 nucleotide sequence: TGTGCCACCAGCAGAGACTTTTGGGGGGCGCGGGAAAAACTGTTTTTT.

The V gene is TRBV30, the J gene TRBJ2-7; 8 nucleotides align to TRBD1. Germline-derived CDR1 and CDR2 are GTSNPN and SVGIG (reference sequence). CDR3 length: 13 amino acids. The J segment lost 6 bases and the V segment lost 2 bases, leaving 6 bases of the junction unmatched. CDR3 residues: CAWSTDRVTEQYF. CDR3 nucleotide sequence: TGTGCCTGGAGTACGGACAGGGTTACCGAGCAGTACTTC.